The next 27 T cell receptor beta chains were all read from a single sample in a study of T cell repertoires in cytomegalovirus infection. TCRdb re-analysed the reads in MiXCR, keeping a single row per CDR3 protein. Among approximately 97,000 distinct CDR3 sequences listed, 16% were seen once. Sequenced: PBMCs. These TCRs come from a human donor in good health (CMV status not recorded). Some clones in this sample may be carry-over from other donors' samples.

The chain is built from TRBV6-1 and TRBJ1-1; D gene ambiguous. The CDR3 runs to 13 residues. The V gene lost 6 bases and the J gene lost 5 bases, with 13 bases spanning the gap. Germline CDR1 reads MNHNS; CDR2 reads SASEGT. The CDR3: CASRRKVETEAFF. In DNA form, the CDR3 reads TGTGCCAGCAGGAGGAAGGTTGAGACTGAAGCTTTCTTT.

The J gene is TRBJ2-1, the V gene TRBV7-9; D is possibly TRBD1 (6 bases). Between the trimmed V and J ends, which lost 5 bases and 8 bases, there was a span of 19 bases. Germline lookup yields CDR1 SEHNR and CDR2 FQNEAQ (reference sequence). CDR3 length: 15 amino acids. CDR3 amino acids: CASSLTGRVVYEQFF. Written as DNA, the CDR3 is TGTGCCAGCAGCCTAACAGGGCGTGTCGTCTATGAGCAGTTCTTC.

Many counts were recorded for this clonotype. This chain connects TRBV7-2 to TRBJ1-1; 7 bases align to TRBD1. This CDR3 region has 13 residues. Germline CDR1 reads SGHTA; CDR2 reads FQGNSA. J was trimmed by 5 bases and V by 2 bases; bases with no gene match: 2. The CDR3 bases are TGTGCCAGCAGCTTAAACAGGGGTACTGAAGCTTTCTTT. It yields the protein CASSLNRGTEAFF.

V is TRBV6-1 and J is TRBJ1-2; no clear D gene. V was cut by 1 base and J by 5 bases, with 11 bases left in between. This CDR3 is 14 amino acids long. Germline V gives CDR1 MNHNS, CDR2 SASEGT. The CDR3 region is CASSEVTEIYGYTF. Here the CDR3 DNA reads TGTGCCAGCAGTGAAGTGACCGAAATTTATGGCTACACCTTC.

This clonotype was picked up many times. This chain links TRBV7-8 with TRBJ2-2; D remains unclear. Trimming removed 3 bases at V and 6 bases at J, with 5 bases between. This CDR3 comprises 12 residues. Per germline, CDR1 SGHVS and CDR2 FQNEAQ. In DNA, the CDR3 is TGTGCCAGCAGCTTTGTGCCCGGGGAGCTGTTTTTT. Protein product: CASSFVPGELFF.

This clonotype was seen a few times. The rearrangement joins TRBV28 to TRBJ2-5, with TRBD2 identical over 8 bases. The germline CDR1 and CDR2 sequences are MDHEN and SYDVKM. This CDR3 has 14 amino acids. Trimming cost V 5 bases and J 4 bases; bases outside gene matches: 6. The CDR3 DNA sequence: TGTGCCAGCAGTAGTAGCGGGGTGGTAGAGACCCAGTACTTC. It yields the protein CASSSSGVVETQYF.

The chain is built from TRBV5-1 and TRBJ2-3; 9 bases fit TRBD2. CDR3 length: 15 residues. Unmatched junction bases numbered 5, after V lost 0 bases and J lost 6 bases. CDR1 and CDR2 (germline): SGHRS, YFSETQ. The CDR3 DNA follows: TGCGCCAGCAGCTTGGGGGTAGCGGGGGATGATACGCAGTATTTT. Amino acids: CASSLGVAGDDTQYF.

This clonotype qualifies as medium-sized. CDR3 nucleotide sequence: TGTGCCAGCAGCTTAGTCGGGGGGATCACCGAGCAGTACTTC. Protein product: CASSLVGGITEQYF. The V and J genes are TRBV7-9 and TRBJ2-7; TRBD2 aligns across 7 bases. V lost 1 base and J lost 6; bases outside the gene matches: 6. Germline values: CDR1 SEHNR, CDR2 FQNEAQ (reference sequence). This CDR3 is 14 amino acids long.

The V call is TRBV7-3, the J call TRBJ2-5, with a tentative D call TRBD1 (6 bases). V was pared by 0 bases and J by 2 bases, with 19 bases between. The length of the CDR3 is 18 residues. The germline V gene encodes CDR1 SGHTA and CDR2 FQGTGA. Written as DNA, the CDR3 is TGTGCCAGCAGCTTAACCGGGTCTGGCAGGGGTCAGCAAGAGACCCAGTACTTC. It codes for CASSLTGSGRGQQETQYF. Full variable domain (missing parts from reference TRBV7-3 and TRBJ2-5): GAGVSQTPSNKVTEKGKYVELRCDPISGHTALYWYRQSLGQGPEFLIYFQGTGAADDSGLPNDRFFAVRPEGSVSTLKIQRTERGDSAVYLCASSLTGSGRGQQETQYFGPGTRLLVL.

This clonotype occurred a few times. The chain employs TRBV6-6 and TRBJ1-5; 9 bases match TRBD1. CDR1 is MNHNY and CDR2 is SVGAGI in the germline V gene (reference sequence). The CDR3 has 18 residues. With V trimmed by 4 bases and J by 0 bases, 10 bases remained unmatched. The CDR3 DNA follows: TGTGCCAGCAGTTTCCGGGGGACAGGGCCCTATAGCAATCAGCCCCAGCATTTT. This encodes CASSFRGTGPYSNQPQHF.

CDR3 nucleotide sequence: TGTGCCAGCAGTTTAACGGGAGCCTATGGCTACACCTTC. The encoded protein is CASSLTGAYGYTF. The chain is built from TRBV28 and TRBJ1-2; D gene unclear. CDR1 and CDR2 from the germline V gene are MDHEN and SYDVKM. The ends were cut back, 2 bases at V and 4 bases at J, with 8 bases in the middle. The length of the CDR3 is 13 residues.

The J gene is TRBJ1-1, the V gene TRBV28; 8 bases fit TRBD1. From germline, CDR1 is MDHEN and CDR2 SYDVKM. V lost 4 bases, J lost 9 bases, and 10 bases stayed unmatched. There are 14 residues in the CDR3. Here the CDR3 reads CASSSTGGDLKAFF. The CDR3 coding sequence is TGTGCCAGCAGTTCCACAGGGGGAGACTTAAAAGCTTTCTTT.

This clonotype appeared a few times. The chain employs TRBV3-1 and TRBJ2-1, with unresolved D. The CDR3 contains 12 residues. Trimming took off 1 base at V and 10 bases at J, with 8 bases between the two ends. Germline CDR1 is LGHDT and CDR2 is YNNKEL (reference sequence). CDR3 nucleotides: TGTGCCAGCAGCCAAGGTGAACAGGAGCAGTTCTTC. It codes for CASSQGEQEQFF.

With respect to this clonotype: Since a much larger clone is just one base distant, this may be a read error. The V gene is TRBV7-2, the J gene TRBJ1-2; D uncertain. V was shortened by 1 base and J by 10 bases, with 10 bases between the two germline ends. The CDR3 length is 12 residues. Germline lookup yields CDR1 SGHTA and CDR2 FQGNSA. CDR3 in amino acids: CASSLEGMVYTF. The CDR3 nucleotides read TGTGCCAGCAGCTTAGAAGGAATGGTCTACACCTTC.

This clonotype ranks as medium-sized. In DNA form, the CDR3 reads TGTGCCAGCAGCTTAGCGCGGGCTAGCGGGTATGGGGATACGCAGTATTTT. As protein: CASSLARASGYGDTQYF. The chain combines TRBV7-2 with TRBJ2-3; 8 nucleotides agree with TRBD2. This CDR3 region has 17 residues. V was clipped by 0 bases and J by 6 bases; unmatched bases: 11. CDR1 is SGHTA and CDR2 is FQGNSA in the germline V gene. Filled out from reference TRBV7-2 and TRBJ2-3, the complete variable domain reads GAGVSQSPSNKVTEKGKDVELRCDPISGHTALYWYRQSLGQGLEFLIYFQGNSAPDKSGLPSDRFSAERTGGSVSTLTIQRTQQEDSAVYLCASSLARASGYGDTQYFGPGTRLTVL.

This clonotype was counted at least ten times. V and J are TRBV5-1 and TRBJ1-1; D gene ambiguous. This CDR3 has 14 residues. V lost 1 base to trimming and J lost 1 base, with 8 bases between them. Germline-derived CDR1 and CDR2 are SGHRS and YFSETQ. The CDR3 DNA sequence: TGCGCCAGCAGCTTGCAGGTCGGGAACACTGAAGCTTTCTTT. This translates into CASSLQVGNTEAFF.

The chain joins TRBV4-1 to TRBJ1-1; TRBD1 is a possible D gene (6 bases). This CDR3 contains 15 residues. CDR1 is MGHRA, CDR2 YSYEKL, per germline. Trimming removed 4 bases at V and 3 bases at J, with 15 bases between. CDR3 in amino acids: CASSLRLGGDTEAFF. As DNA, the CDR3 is TGCGCCAGCAGCCTACGGCTAGGGGGGGACACTGAAGCTTTCTTT.

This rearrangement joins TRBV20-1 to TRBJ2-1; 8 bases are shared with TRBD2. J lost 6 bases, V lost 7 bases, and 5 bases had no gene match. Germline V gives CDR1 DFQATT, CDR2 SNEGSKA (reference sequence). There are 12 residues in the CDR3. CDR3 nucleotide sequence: TGCAGTGGGGCGGGGGGCCTCAATGAGCAGTTCTTC. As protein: CSGAGGLNEQFF.

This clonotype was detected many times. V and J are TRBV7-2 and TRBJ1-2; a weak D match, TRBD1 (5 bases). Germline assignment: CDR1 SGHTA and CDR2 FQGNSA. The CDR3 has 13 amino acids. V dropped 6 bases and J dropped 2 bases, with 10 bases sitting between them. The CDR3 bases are TGTGCCAGCAGTTCAGGGATAAACTATGGCTACACCTTC. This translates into CASSSGINYGYTF.

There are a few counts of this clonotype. Here the CDR3 DNA reads TGCAGCGTTGAGACTCCTAACTATGGCTACACCTTC. Translated: CSVETPNYGYTF. J is TRBJ1-2 and V is TRBV29-1; D gene unclear. Trimming shortened V by 3 bases and J by 0 bases, and 5 bases separated the two germline ends. CDR3 length: 12 amino acids. The germline CDR1 and CDR2 sequences are SQVTM and ANQGSEA.

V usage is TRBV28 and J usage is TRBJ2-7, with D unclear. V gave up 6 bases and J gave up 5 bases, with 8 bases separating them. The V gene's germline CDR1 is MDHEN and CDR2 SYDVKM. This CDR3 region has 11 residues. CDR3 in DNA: TGTGCCAGCAGCCGAAGAGACGAGCAGTACTTC. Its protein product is CASSRRDEQYF.

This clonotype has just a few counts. The CDR3 nucleotides read TGCAGCGTCTTTCGGACAGGGACAGACTATGGCTACACCTTC. It codes for CSVFRTGTDYGYTF. The chain uses TRBV29-1 and TRBJ1-2; 8 positions match TRBD1. V shed 6 bases and J 3 bases; nucleotides not matched to a gene: 9. CDR1 SQVTM and CDR2 ANQGSEA come from the germline V gene. CDR3 length: 14 residues. The full variable domain, rest sourced from reference TRBV29-1 and TRBJ1-2, is SAVISQKPSRDICQRGTSLTIQCQVDSQVTMMFWYRQQPGQSLTLIATANQGSEATYESGFVIDKFPISRPNLTFSTLTVSNMSPEDSSIYLCSVFRTGTDYGYTFGSGTRLTVV.

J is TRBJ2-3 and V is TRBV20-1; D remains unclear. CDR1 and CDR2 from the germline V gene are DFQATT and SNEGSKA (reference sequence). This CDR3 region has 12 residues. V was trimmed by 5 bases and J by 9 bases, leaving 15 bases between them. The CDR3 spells CSAPGSALTQYF. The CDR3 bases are TGCAGTGCTCCCGGCTCGGCTCTGACGCAGTATTTT.

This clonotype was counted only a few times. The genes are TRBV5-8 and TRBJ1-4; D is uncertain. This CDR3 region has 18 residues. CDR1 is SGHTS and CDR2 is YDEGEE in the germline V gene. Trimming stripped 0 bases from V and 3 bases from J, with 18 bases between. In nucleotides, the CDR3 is TGTGCCAGCAGCTTGGGCCCCCGATTCCCCTCCTCTAATGAAAAACTGTTTTTT. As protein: CASSLGPRFPSSNEKLFF.

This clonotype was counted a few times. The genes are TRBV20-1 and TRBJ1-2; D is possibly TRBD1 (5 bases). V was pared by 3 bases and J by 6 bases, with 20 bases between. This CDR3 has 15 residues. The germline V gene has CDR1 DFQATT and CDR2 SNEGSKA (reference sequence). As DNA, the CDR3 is TGCAGTGCTAGTCGGGACGCTGGAGGGGTTAATGGCTACACCTTC. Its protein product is CSASRDAGGVNGYTF.

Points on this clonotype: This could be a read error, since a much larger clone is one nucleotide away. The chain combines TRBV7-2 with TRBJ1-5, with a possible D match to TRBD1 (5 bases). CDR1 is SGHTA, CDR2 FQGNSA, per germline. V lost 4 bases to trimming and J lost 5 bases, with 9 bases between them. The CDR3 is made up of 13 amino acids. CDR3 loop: CTSSSDMYQPQHF. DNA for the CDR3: TGTACCAGCAGCTCGGACATGTATCAGCCCCAGCATTTT.

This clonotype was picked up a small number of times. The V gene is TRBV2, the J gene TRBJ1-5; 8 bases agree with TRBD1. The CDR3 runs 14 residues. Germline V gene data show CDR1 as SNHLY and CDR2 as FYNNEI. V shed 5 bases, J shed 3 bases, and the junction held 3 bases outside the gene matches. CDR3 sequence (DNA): TGTGCCAGCAGTCGGACAGGGATCAATCAGCCCCAGCATTTT. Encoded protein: CASSRTGINQPQHF.